These 17 T cell receptor beta chains originate from one sample sequenced in a study of blood T cell repertoires in COVID-19. Here immunoSEQ multiplex PCR was the method, and the copy in TCRdb shows in-frame clones only, minus some. The top ten hold around 0.91% of the sample, which has around 140,000 clones, roughly 87% seen once. The sequenced material came from peripheral blood. These receptor sequences come from a woman aged 45-59 years with acute or convalescent COVID-19.

The V gene is TRBV9, the J gene TRBJ2-7; D perhaps matches TRBD1 (6 bases). The CDR3 totals 14 residues. Trimming took off 0 bases at V and 2 bases at J, with 9 bases between the two ends. Germline values: CDR1 SGDLS, CDR2 YYNGEE. The CDR3: CASSVVDRTYEQYF. DNA for the CDR3: TGTGCCAGCAGCGTAGTGGACAGAACCTACGAGCAGTACTTC.

The chain has TRBV7-6 and TRBJ1-2, with 7 bases matching TRBD1. J gave up 6 bases and V 5 bases, and 15 bases lay outside the gene matches. The CDR3 spans 16 residues. CDR1 is SGHVS and CDR2 is FNYEAQ in the germline V gene. CDR3 protein: CASSNRQGPNSNGYTF. The CDR3 nucleotides read TGTGCCAGCAGCAACCGACAGGGTCCGAACTCTAATGGCTACACCTTC.

The chain joins TRBV11-1 to TRBJ2-7; TRBD1 aligns across 10 bases. The CDR3 runs to 15 residues. Germline CDR1 SGHAT, CDR2 FQDESV (reference sequence). J was trimmed by 2 bases and V by 5 bases; bases with no gene match: 6. This chain's CDR3 is CASSQRDRGAYEQYF. The CDR3 nucleotides are TGTGCCAGCAGCCAAAGGGACAGGGGAGCCTACGAGCAGTACTTC. The full variable domain, completed using reference TRBV11-1 and TRBJ2-7, is EAEVAQSPRYKITEKSQAVAFWCDPISGHATLYWYRQILGQGPELLVQFQDESVVDDSQLPKDRFSAERLKGVDSTLKIQPAELGDSAMYLCASSQRDRGAYEQYFGPGTRLTVT.

The CDR3 loop is CASSPVPAGGTDTQYF. DNA of the CDR3: TGCGCCAGCAGCCCAGTCCCCGCGGGGGGGACAGATACGCAGTATTTT. The chain carries TRBV4-1 and TRBJ2-3, with TRBD2 identical over 9 bases. Germline CDR1 reads MGHRA; CDR2 reads YSYEKL. V dropped 4 bases and J dropped 3; count of bases not matched to a gene: 8. The CDR3 loop spans 16 amino acids.

The genes are TRBV27 and TRBJ2-1; TRBD2 agrees at 14 bases. CDR1 and CDR2 (germline): MNHEY, SMNVEV (reference sequence). The length of the CDR3 is 17 residues. V was clipped by 4 bases and J by 0 bases; unmatched bases: 2. The CDR3 is CASSWGTSGSSYNEQFF. The CDR3 DNA reads as TGTGCCAGCAGTTGGGGGACTAGCGGGAGCTCCTACAATGAGCAGTTCTTC.

J is TRBJ1-5 and V is TRBV19, with a weak D call TRBD1 (5 bases). The CDR3 extends over 13 amino acids. Germline CDR1 reads LNHDA; CDR2 reads SQIVND (reference sequence). V lost 5 bases and J 5 bases, leaving 10 bases between the germline ends. CDR3 in DNA: TGTGCCAGTAGTGTGGACACCTATCAGCCCCAGCATTTT. Translating it yields CASSVDTYQPQHF.

The V call is TRBV6-4, the J call TRBJ1-1; D call uncertain. Trimming removed 8 bases at V and 5 bases at J, with 18 bases between. The CDR3 length is 14 residues. Germline values: CDR1 MRHNA, CDR2 SNTAGT. CDR3 sequence (DNA): TGTGCCAGCTCATTGAGGGTGGGAGGGACTGAAGCTTTCTTT. Protein: CASSLRVGGTEAFF.

The rearrangement links TRBV5-6 to TRBJ2-3, with TRBD2 matching 10 bases. Germline values: CDR1 SGHDT, CDR2 YYEEEE. V lost 1 base and J lost 6; bases outside the gene matches: 11. The CDR3 covers 17 residues. CDR3 in amino acids: CASSLSVERGGVDTQYF. DNA of the CDR3: TGTGCCAGCAGCTTGTCGGTCGAGCGGGGGGGCGTCGATACGCAGTATTTT.

The CDR3 sequence is CASSEIRTGATDTQYF. The CDR3 DNA follows: TGTGCCAGCAGTGAAATCCGGACAGGGGCCACAGATACGCAGTATTTT. J is TRBJ2-3 and V is TRBV6-1, with 9 bases that match TRBD1. Germline CDR1 MNHNS, CDR2 SASEGT. J was trimmed by 2 bases and V by 2 bases; bases with no gene match: 5. The CDR3 extends over 16 amino acids.

The chain has TRBV30 and TRBJ1-4; 10 nucleotides agree with TRBD1. There are 13 residues in the CDR3. The V and J ends lost 1 base and 9 bases, in that order; junction bases with no gene match: 2. Germline V gene sequence: CDR1 GTSNPN, CDR2 SVGIG (reference sequence). The CDR3 is CAWSGDRGQKLFF. For the CDR3, the DNA is TGTGCCTGGAGTGGGGACAGGGGCCAAAAACTGTTTTTT.

The chain carries TRBV6-1 and TRBJ1-5; D ambiguous. The CDR3 is 14 residues long. V dropped 2 bases and J dropped 5 bases, with 10 bases sitting between them. Germline-derived CDR1 and CDR2 are MNHNS and SASEGT. The CDR3 sequence is CASSEFPAHQPQHF. CDR3 bases: TGTGCCAGCAGTGAATTTCCAGCGCATCAGCCCCAGCATTTT.

The rearrangement joins TRBV14 to TRBJ1-1, with 7 bases fitting TRBD1. The V gene end was trimmed by 4 bases and the J gene end by 6 bases; junction bases not matched to a gene: 11. The CDR3 runs to 15 residues. From germline, CDR1 is SGHDN and CDR2 FVKESK. CDR3 sequence reads: CASSRRQGWGAEAFF. The CDR3 DNA follows: TGTGCCAGCAGCCGCCGACAGGGATGGGGCGCTGAAGCTTTCTTT.

This clone occurred once. This sequence joins TRBV12-3 or TRBV12-4 and TRBJ1-2; D is unclear. Trimming took off 3 bases at V and 7 bases at J, with 6 bases between the two ends. This CDR3 is built from 11 residues. The CDR3 region is CASSLLSGYTF. CDR3 nucleotides: TGTGCCAGCAGTTTGTTGAGTGGCTACACCTTC.

This rearrangement joins TRBV15 to TRBJ2-7; TRBD1 aligns across 7 bases. Per germline, CDR1 LNHNV and CDR2 YYDKDF (reference sequence). The J segment lost 3 bases and the V segment lost 0 bases, leaving 5 bases of the junction unmatched. This CDR3 is built from 15 residues. CDR3 in DNA: TGTGCCACCAGCAGAGATAGACAGGGCTTCTACGAGCAGTACTTC. Translation: CATSRDRQGFYEQYF.

This clone came up a few times. The V gene is TRBV19, the J gene TRBJ1-1; D call uncertain. CDR3 length equals 12 residues. From germline, CDR1 is LNHDA and CDR2 SQIVND (reference sequence). Trimming left V 8 bases short and J 3 bases short, with 10 bases between. The CDR3 DNA reads as TGTGCCAGTGCTACGACTTACACTGAAGCTTTCTTT. Amino acids: CASATTYTEAFF.

This sequence joins TRBV3-1 (or the pseudogene TRBV3-2) and TRBJ2-3; 10 positions agree with TRBD1. V lost 4 bases and J lost 3; bases outside the gene matches: 1. The length of the CDR3 is 14 residues. CDR1 LGHDT and CDR2 YNNKEL come from the germline V gene (reference sequence). The CDR3 loop reads CASSRDRGTDTQYF. CDR3 coding DNA: TGTGCCAGCAGCCGGGACAGGGGAACAGATACGCAGTATTTT.

This clone has just one count. The chain uses TRBV27 and TRBJ2-7; a weak D match, TRBD2 (5 bases). The V gene's germline CDR1 is MNHEY and CDR2 SMNVEV (reference sequence). Between the trimmed V and J ends, which lost 1 base and 3 bases, there was a span of 10 bases. The CDR3 is made up of 14 amino acids. CDR3 residues: CASSLWGGSYEQYF. The CDR3 DNA is TGTGCCAGCAGTTTATGGGGTGGGAGCTACGAGCAGTACTTC.